The 14 T cell receptor beta chains reported below all come from one sample, sequenced in a study of identical twins. MiXCR was run by TCRdb on the 5' RACE reads, yielding one entry per CDR3 protein. The data show hundreds of thousands of distinct CDR3 sequences, with about 12% seen just once and just over 7% held by the top ten. The data were also submitted as part of a second study, on yellow fever vaccine responses in identical twins.

The source material was CD8+ T cells sorted from blood. The receptor source for this set is a woman between 18 and 29 years old in good health.

This clonotype appeared many times. This rearrangement joins TRBV28 to TRBJ2-3; 8 nucleotides match TRBD1. This CDR3 spans 15 amino acids. The germline V gene has CDR1 MDHEN and CDR2 SYDVKM. V gave up 3 bases and J gave up 6 bases; unmatched junction bases: 8. The CDR3, as DNA: TGTGCCAGCAGTTTTGATAGGCAGGGGGCGGATACGCAGTATTTT. It specifies CASSFDRQGADTQYF.

The gene calls are TRBV5-1 and TRBJ2-3; 10 bases are a match to TRBD1. Germline CDR1 SGHRS, CDR2 YFSETQ. J was trimmed by 2 bases and V by 0 bases; bases with no gene match: 3. The CDR3 is 16 amino acids. The CDR3 DNA follows: TGCGCCAGCAGCTTGGGGGACAGGGGTCCCACAGATACGCAGTATTTT. Amino acid sequence: CASSLGDRGPTDTQYF.

This clonotype was seen many times. The CDR3 DNA reads TGCGCCAGCAGCTATAAGCAGGGGGAAGCGAACACTGAAGCTTTCTTT. Translated, it gives CASSYKQGEANTEAFF. This rearrangement joins TRBV5-1 to TRBJ1-1; 7 bases are shared with TRBD1. Germline V gene sequence: CDR1 SGHRS, CDR2 YFSETQ. The trim removed 3 bases at V and 1 base at J, leaving 9 bases unmatched. The CDR3 has 16 residues.

Ten or more counts support this clonotype. This chain joins TRBV5-1 and TRBJ1-6, with 7 positions matching TRBD1. Germline CDR1 is SGHRS and CDR2 is YFSETQ. With V trimmed by 0 bases and J by 9 bases, 6 bases remained unmatched. The CDR3 contains 15 residues. The CDR3 DNA reads TGCGCCAGCAGCTTGGATGTAAACAGGGGTTCACCCCTCCACTTT. It codes for CASSLDVNRGSPLHF.

This clonotype was found a few times. The rearrangement links TRBV6-1 to TRBJ2-1; D gene uncertain. CDR3 size: 13 residues. V dropped 8 bases and J dropped 3 bases, with 11 bases sitting between them. Looked up from germline, CDR1 is MNHNS and CDR2 is SASEGT. Here the CDR3 reads CASGDIVYNEQFF. The CDR3 DNA follows: TGTGCCAGCGGCGACATAGTCTACAATGAGCAGTTCTTC.

This clonotype was counted a few times. The chain uses TRBV12-3 or TRBV12-4 and TRBJ2-7, with a possible D match to TRBD2 (6 bases). CDR3 length: 15 amino acids. Trimming pared 3 bases from V and 5 bases from J, leaving 17 bases between. The CDR3 loop reads CASSFTSPSLDEQYF. The CDR3 DNA sequence: TGTGCCAGCAGTTTCACTAGCCCTTCCCTCGACGAGCAGTACTTC.

This rearrangement joins TRBV12-3 or TRBV12-4 to TRBJ2-3; D may be TRBD2 (5 bases). V lost 9 bases and J lost 7, with 11 bases in between. The CDR3 covers 11 residues. Here the CDR3 DNA reads TGTGCCAGTGGGAGTGCGAATACGCAGTATTTT. Its translation: CASGSANTQYF.

This chain links TRBV29-1 with TRBJ2-7; TRBD1 aligns across 7 bases. From germline, CDR1 is SQVTM and CDR2 ANQGSEA. V dropped 6 bases and J dropped 4; count of bases not matched to a gene: 9. CDR3 length: 13 amino acids. CDR3 nucleotide sequence: TGCAGCGTAGTTCCGACAGGGTCGTACGAGCAGTACTTC. Translating it yields CSVVPTGSYEQYF.

The CDR3 DNA reads as TGTGCCAGCAGTCCCTCCGCGGAGCGGGGGCAAGAGACCCAGTACTTC. Translation gives CASSPSAERGQETQYF. The chain has TRBV7-9 and TRBJ2-5; 8 bases align to TRBD2. The junction had 11 bases not matched to a gene; V was cut back by 6 bases and J by 2 bases. Germline CDR1 reads SEHNR; CDR2 reads FQNEAQ (reference sequence). The CDR3 loop spans 16 amino acids. The full variable domain, rest sourced from reference TRBV7-9 and TRBJ2-5, is DTGVSQNPRHKITKRGQNVTFRCDPISEHNRLYWYRQTLGQGPEFLTYFQNEAQLEKSRLLSDRFSAERPKGSFSTLEIQRTEQGDSAMYLCASSPSAERGQETQYFGPGTRLLVL.

The V call is TRBV6-5, the J call TRBJ2-7; D uncertain. This CDR3 contains 12 residues. Trimming left V 8 bases short and J 7 bases short, with 15 bases between. Germline loops: CDR1 MNHEY, CDR2 SVGAGI. CDR3 region: CASGTGSGEQYF. The CDR3 region has the DNA TGTGCCAGCGGAACGGGTTCCGGAGAGCAGTACTTC.

The chain has TRBV29-1 and TRBJ2-2; TRBD2 aligns across 7 bases. The CDR3 contains 15 residues. CDR1 SQVTM and CDR2 ANQGSEA come from the germline V gene. J was trimmed by 3 bases and V by 1 base; bases with no gene match: 5. CDR3 residues: CSVEGEGTDTGELFF. Written as DNA, the CDR3 is TGCAGCGTTGAAGGGGAGGGGACCGACACCGGGGAGCTGTTTTTT.

This clonotype was counted many times. This chain links TRBV20-1 with TRBJ2-3; D is possibly TRBD2 (5 bases). CDR3 length: 14 amino acids. Germline-derived CDR1 and CDR2 are DFQATT and SNEGSKA (reference sequence). The V end lost 3 bases, the J end lost 4 bases, and 14 bases lay between the germline ends. This CDR3 is CSARGLLAPDTQYF. The DNA of the CDR3 is TGCAGTGCTAGGGGTCTGCTAGCCCCAGATACGCAGTATTTT.

This clonotype was picked up many times. J is TRBJ2-1 and V is TRBV9; D is ambiguous. The V gene's germline CDR1 is SGDLS and CDR2 YYNGEE. The CDR3 contains 13 residues. V was cut by 3 bases and J by 6 bases, with 10 bases left in between. The CDR3 DNA reads as TGTGCCAGCAGCGGTGGGTCTGGCAATGAGCAGTTCTTC. Translated: CASSGGSGNEQFF.

This clonotype has a handful of counts. The V call is TRBV7-3, the J call TRBJ1-2; 8 nucleotides line up with TRBD1. Germline V lookup: CDR1 SGHTA, CDR2 FQGTGA. The CDR3 sequence is 14 residues long. The ends lost 4 bases at V and 7 bases at J; junction bases unmatched: 8. For the CDR3, the DNA is TGTGCCAGCAGCTCAACCGGACAGGGCGGTGGCTACACCTTC. As protein: CASSSTGQGGGYTF.